The T cell receptor beta chain described here comes from a study of blood T cell repertoires in COVID-19. Germline CDR1 reads MNHNY; CDR2 reads SVGAGI (reference sequence). Trimming removed 7 bases from V and 0 bases from J, with 11 bases in between. CDR3 length: 14 amino acids. This table comes from immunoSEQ multiplex PCR, and its TCRdb copy is limited to in-frame clones, with some not included. The table records about 220,000 clones, 75% to 85% of them present only once. Source material: peripheral blood. The clonotype originates from a man between 50 and 59 years old with active or convalescent COVID-19. The chain recombines TRBV6-6 with TRBJ2-3; no reliable D call. As DNA, the CDR3 is TGTGCCAGCAAGGAGCGTGGGAGCACAGATACGCAGTATTTT. This codes for CASKERGSTDTQYF.